Shown below are 4 T cell receptor beta chains from a single sample sequenced in a study of blood T cell repertoires in COVID-19. Sequencing used immunoSEQ multiplex PCR; TCRdb keeps in-frame clones, though not all of them. This repertoire shows nearly 35,000 clones, roughly 86% found once; its top ten account for roughly 44%. The source material was peripheral blood. These receptors all come from a human donor in a cohort sampled during active COVID-19.

The chain carries TRBV2 and TRBJ2-1, with TRBD2 identical over 7 bases. The CDR3 covers 14 residues. The junction had 8 bases not matched to a gene; V was cut back by 4 bases and J by 8 bases. The germline V gene encodes CDR1 SNHLY and CDR2 FYNNEI. The CDR3 loop reads CASSGEGRGHEQFF. CDR3 DNA: TGTGCCAGCAGTGGGGAGGGGAGGGGCCATGAGCAGTTCTTC.

This clone was observed a handful of times. This chain joins TRBV19 and TRBJ1-1, with D possibly TRBD1 on 5 matching bases. This CDR3 has 14 residues. The germline V gene encodes CDR1 LNHDA and CDR2 SQIVND (reference sequence). V was pared by 7 bases and J by 0 bases, with 12 bases between. The CDR3 DNA is TGTGCCAGTATAGACCGACAGTTGAACACTGAAGCTTTCTTT. This encodes CASIDRQLNTEAFF.

This clone has only one observation. V and J are TRBV6-2 or TRBV6-3 and TRBJ1-5, with TRBD1 matching over 7 bases. Germline V gene sequence: CDR1 MNHEY, CDR2 SVGEGT. This CDR3 is built from 16 residues. J lost 0 bases, V lost 5 bases, and 7 bases had no gene match. CDR3 in DNA: TGTGCCAGCAGTGACCCAGGGGGTTATAGCAATCAGCCCCAGCATTTT. Translation gives CASSDPGGYSNQPQHF.

This clone was seen a handful of times. The gene calls are TRBV9 and TRBJ2-7; 8 bases line up with TRBD1. The CDR3 runs 14 residues. The V segment lost 6 bases and the J segment 5 bases; nucleotides outside the gene matches: 10. The germline V gene encodes CDR1 SGDLS and CDR2 YYNGEE. The CDR3 coding sequence is TGTGCCAGCACCCAGGGGGCAGGTCGGGACGAGCAGTACTTC. The encoded protein is CASTQGAGRDEQYF. Combining the CDR3 with reference TRBV9 and TRBJ2-7 gives the whole variable domain DSGVTQTPKHLITATGQRVTLRCSPRSGDLSVYWYQQSLDQGLQFLIQYYNGEERAKGNILERFSAQQFPDLHSELNLSSLELGDSALYFCASTQGAGRDEQYFGPGTRLTVT.